Below, one T cell receptor beta chain is given with its context. This clonotype has just a few counts. The target of this receptor is not known. There are no base qualities to consult, and no much larger clone falls within one base. Stable Graves' hyperthyroidism was defined as the absence of progression to ophthalmopathy over 18 months of follow-up. Hyperthyroidism patients were newly diagnosed, with disease duration under 2 months, and aged 18 to 65 years. Any patient with an uncontrolled infection, another autoimmune disease, pregnancy or lactation was excluded. Diagnoses were based on clinical symptoms, serum thyroxine and TRAb, thyroid ultrasound and orbital computed tomography. PBMCs were isolated from about 9 ml of fresh peripheral blood by Ficoll-Paque density gradient centrifugation. Total RNA was extracted using Trizol reagent, and RNA quality was assessed on an Agilent 2100 Bioanalyzer.

CDR1 SQVTM and CDR2 ANQGSEA were looked up in the germline V gene. V loses 0 bases, J loses 3 bases, and the germline ends lie 12 bases apart. The CDR3, from cysteine to phenylalanine, totals 14 residues. Solely the CDR3 DNA is kept, with 42 bases framed from the first base. This sample was included in a study of T cells in Graves' hyperthyroidism and ophthalmopathy (dated by TCRdb to about 2019). In the study overall: Peripheral blood samples were taken at the time of initial diagnosis, prior to any treatment. To identify distinguishing TCR V-J signatures, a discovery cohort of around 100 patients was used, comprising 40 to 45 with Graves' ophthalmopathy and approximately 58 with stable Graves' hyperthyroidism. Whether ophthalmopathy could be predicted prospectively was tested in an independent validation cohort made up of under 20 hyperthyroidism patients plus 17 patients who later progressed to ophthalmopathy. For training and testing, the 110 or so patients in the discovery cohort were randomly divided in a 7:3 ratio. Thyroid tissue and blood T-cell repertoires from six Graves' hyperthyroidism patients were also compared in the study. After blood sampling, hyperthyroidism patients were treated with methimazole at a starting dose of 30 mg daily, and ophthalmopathy patients were treated with high-dose intravenous methylprednisolone. According to the paper, TCR Vbeta CDR3 sequencing was carried out on 135 peripheral blood samples, which came from over 40 ophthalmopathy, 80 or so hyperthyroidism and around 17 progressor patients.

TCR beta CDR3 regions were amplified from RNA transcripts. The first round of RT-PCR for the TCR CDR3 was performed with the HTBI primer set and the Qiagen OneStep RT-PCR kit. A second multiplex PCR round built the libraries, followed by size selection and purification. Libraries were sequenced paired-end with 100 bp reads on an Illumina HiSeq2000. The authors' analysis ran thus. SOAPnuke was used to process the raw data, with reads discarded if the reads contained adapters or uncalled bases, had a mean Phred below 15, or lacked an exact constant-primer or identifier match. COPE v1.2.5 was used to merge high-quality paired reads, and clonotypes were defined as unique nucleotide sequences. Clonotypes were aligned to IMGT TRBV, TRBD and TRBJ reference segments using MiTCR v1.1. The analysis was restricted to V-J combinations with a frequency above 0.0001, which together covered 99% to 99.2% of the repertoires. The TCS score was defined as the ratio of F50 (clonal expansion) to E x V (chaos), calculated using BLOSUM62-based TCRdist between CDR3 peptides within each V-J. Welch's t-statistics and random forest reduced fewer than 600 V-J features to around 14, which were used in a naive Bayes classifier (R e1071). The Morisita-Horn index was used to measure how similar the thyroid and blood repertoires were. Using fastp at Q25 and MiXCR, TCRdb reprocessed the public reads and kept productive beta chains. CDR3 protein sequences are deduplicated, and each keeps its most common genes and DNA. The V and J calls here are based on TCRdb, not the publication. The sample has about 840,000 distinct CDR3 sequences on record, about two fifths of them singletons. The ten top clones hold approximately 8.7% of the sample.

Summary of the overall study and its limitations: Most expanded thyroid clonotypes (frequency above 0.001) were also detected in blood, a finding suggesting that blood repertoires may reflect thyroid immune responses. Ophthalmopathy was separated from stable hyperthyroidism by a 13 V-J signature model, with 87.88% sensitivity and 81% to 83% specificity obtained in cross-validation and 80%/75% obtained in testing. In validation, progression to ophthalmopathy was predicted by the model with approximately 67% sensitivity and roughly 76% specificity, a median of roughly six months before onset. Sample size was not statistically predetermined, and blinding of investigators to group allocation was not performed.

This TCR derives from a man between 18 and 29 years old with Graves' hyperthyroidism. Specimen: blood. The chain couples TRBV29-1 to TRBJ2-7; the D gene lacks a confident call. CDR3 reads: CSVEDRARNYEQYF. The nucleotide sequence reads as follows: TGCAGCGTTGAAGATAGGGCCCGAAACTACGAGCAGTACTTC.